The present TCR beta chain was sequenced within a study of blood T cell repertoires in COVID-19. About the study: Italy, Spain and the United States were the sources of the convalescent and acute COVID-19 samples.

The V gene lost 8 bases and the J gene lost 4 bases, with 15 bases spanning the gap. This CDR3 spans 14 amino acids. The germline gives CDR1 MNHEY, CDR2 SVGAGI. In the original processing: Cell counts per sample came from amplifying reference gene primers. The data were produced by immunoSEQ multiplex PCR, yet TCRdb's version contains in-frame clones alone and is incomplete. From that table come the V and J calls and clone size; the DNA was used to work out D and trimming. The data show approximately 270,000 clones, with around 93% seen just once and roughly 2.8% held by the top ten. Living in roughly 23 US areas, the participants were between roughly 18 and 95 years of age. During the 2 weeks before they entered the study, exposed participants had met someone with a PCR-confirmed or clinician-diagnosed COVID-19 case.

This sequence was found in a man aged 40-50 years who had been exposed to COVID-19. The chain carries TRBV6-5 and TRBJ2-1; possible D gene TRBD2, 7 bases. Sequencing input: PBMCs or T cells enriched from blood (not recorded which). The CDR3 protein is CASPEGGSYNEQFF. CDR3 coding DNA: TGTGCCAGCCCCGAGGGGGGGAGTTACAATGAGCAGTTCTTC.